The 28 T cell receptor beta chains listed next were all sequenced from one sample in a study of CD8+ T cells in alopecia areata. Sequencing relied on a cDNA template that was reverse transcribed from extracted RNA. The method was immunoSEQ multiplex PCR; TCRdb's version includes in-frame clones alone and lacks a portion of them. This sample yields over 200,000 clones, of which roughly 57% are seen a single time; under 0.5% belongs to the top ten. The sequencing used CD4+ T cells sorted from blood, collected at week 0. These receptors all come from a human donor with alopecia areata.

The genes are TRBV5-6 and TRBJ1-1; unclear D gene. Germline CDR1 SGHDT, CDR2 YYEEEE. The CDR3 consists of 16 residues. V shed 1 base and J shed 8 bases, with 21 bases lying between them. DNA of the CDR3: TGTGCCAGCAGCTTGATAGGTGTTGGGGAAGGCCGGGAAGCTTTCTTT. As protein: CASSLIGVGEGREAFF.

The J gene is TRBJ1-5, the V gene TRBV25-1; the D gene is possibly TRBD1 (5 bases). V was shortened by 3 bases and J by 4 bases, with 7 bases between the two germline ends. This CDR3 is built from 13 residues. Germline CDR1 reads MGHDK; CDR2 reads SYGVNS. The CDR3 DNA reads as TGTGCCAGCAGTGAGAGGGGTAATCAGCCCCAGCATTTT. It encodes CASSERGNQPQHF.

This clone was picked up one time. V is TRBV4-1 and J is TRBJ2-7, with 7 positions matching TRBD1. J was trimmed by 7 bases and V by 1 base; bases with no gene match: 13. From germline, CDR1 is MGHRA and CDR2 YSYEKL. This CDR3 is 16 amino acids long. CDR3 in DNA: TGCGCCAGCAGCCAAGCAGAACAGGGGCCAGAGGGAGAGCAGTACTTC. Translating it yields CASSQAEQGPEGEQYF.

The rearrangement joins TRBV5-4 to TRBJ2-1, with TRBD2 identical over 8 bases. Trimming cost V 2 bases and J 6 bases; bases outside gene matches: 7. The CDR3 contains 15 residues. Looked up from germline, CDR1 is SGHNT and CDR2 is YYREEE (reference sequence). The CDR3 nucleotides read TGTGCCAGCAGCTTCGGGACTAGATACTCCAATGAGCAGTTCTTC. It specifies CASSFGTRYSNEQFF. The full variable domain, its missing parts supplied by reference TRBV5-4 and TRBJ2-1, is ETGVTQSPTHLIKTRGQQVTLRCSSQSGHNTVSWYQQALGQGPQFIFQYYREEENGRGNFPPRFSGLQFPNYSSELNVNALELDDSALYLCASSFGTRYSNEQFFGPGTRLTVL.

The V gene is TRBV5-1, the J gene TRBJ2-1; TRBD2 matches 14 bases. Germline loops: CDR1 SGHRS, CDR2 YFSETQ. V gave up 4 bases and J gave up 0 bases; unmatched junction bases: 6. This CDR3 is built from 18 residues. CDR3 residues: CASSPVGTSGSSYNEQFF. The CDR3 nucleotides read TGCGCCAGCAGCCCGGTTGGGACTAGCGGGAGCTCCTACAATGAGCAGTTCTTC.

A few counts support this clone. This chain connects TRBV10-2 to TRBJ2-2, with 7 bases identical to TRBD2. The trim removed 6 bases at V and 4 bases at J, leaving 5 bases unmatched. This CDR3 region has 14 residues. Germline V gene sequence: CDR1 WSHSY, CDR2 SAAADI. Here the CDR3 DNA reads TGCGCCAGCAGATCTTGGGAGGGCACCGGGGAGCTGTTTTTT. It codes for CASRSWEGTGELFF.

The gene calls are TRBV6-1 and TRBJ2-7; D remains unclear. Trimming stripped 5 bases from V and 6 bases from J, with 11 bases between. Per germline, CDR1 MNHNS and CDR2 SASEGT. There are 12 residues in the CDR3. The CDR3 reads CASSPRPGEQYF. CDR3 nucleotide sequence: TGTGCCAGCAGTCCCCGACCTGGCGAGCAGTACTTC.

The chain is built from TRBV6-5 and TRBJ1-1, with D possibly TRBD1 on 5 matching bases. This CDR3 spans 13 amino acids. From germline, CDR1 is MNHEY and CDR2 SVGAGI. The germline V and J ends were trimmed by 6 bases and 1 base, with 9 bases remaining between them. The CDR3 region has the DNA TGTGCCAGCAGGGTAGGGGCGAACACTGAAGCTTTCTTT. Residues: CASRVGANTEAFF.

V usage is TRBV4-1 and J usage is TRBJ2-5; D might be TRBD1 (6 bases). This CDR3 spans 17 amino acids. Germline V gene data show CDR1 as MGHRA and CDR2 as YSYEKL. Trimming removed 2 bases from V and 5 bases from J, with 21 bases in between. CDR3 sequence: CASSQWGATGFGETQYF. Written as DNA, the CDR3 is TGCGCCAGCAGCCAATGGGGAGCTACAGGGTTCGGGGAGACCCAGTACTTC.

This clone was counted only a few times. The V gene is TRBV30, the J gene TRBJ2-7; 11 positions match TRBD2. The CDR3 is 14 residues long. Trimming removed 1 base from V and 5 bases from J; junction bases left unmatched: 4. Germline CDR1 GTSNPN, CDR2 SVGIG (reference sequence). The CDR3 here is CAWSGLAGGNEQYF. The CDR3 bases are TGTGCCTGGAGTGGGCTAGCGGGAGGAAACGAGCAGTACTTC.

This clone appeared a single time. The chain uses TRBV30 and TRBJ2-7, with 7 bases that match TRBD2. The CDR3 extends over 13 amino acids. With V trimmed by 6 bases and J by 3 bases, 8 bases remained unmatched. Germline V gene lookup returns CDR1 GTSNPN and CDR2 SVGIG (reference sequence). CDR3 sequence: CACLGGRLYEQYF. The CDR3 DNA follows: TGTGCCTGCCTGGGAGGGCGGCTCTACGAGCAGTACTTC.

The V gene is TRBV7-9, the J gene TRBJ1-1, with 8 bases matching TRBD1. CDR3 size: 17 residues. The V gene end was trimmed by 5 bases and the J gene end by 7 bases; junction bases not matched to a gene: 18. Germline V CDR1 and CDR2: SEHNR, FQNEAQ (reference sequence). CDR3 coding DNA: TGTGCCAGCAGCGCCTACCAACAGACAGGGGAAATTGATGAAGCTTTCTTT. This encodes CASSAYQQTGEIDEAFF.

The CDR3 here is CASSLGLAQETQYF. The CDR3, as DNA: TGTGCCAGCAGCTTAGGCTTAGCGCAAGAGACCCAGTACTTC. This sequence joins TRBV7-6 and TRBJ2-5; TRBD2 is a possible D gene (5 bases). The CDR3 runs 14 residues. Trimming shortened V by 1 base and J by 2 bases, and 8 bases separated the two germline ends. Germline V lookup: CDR1 SGHVS, CDR2 FNYEAQ.

The V and J genes are TRBV30 and TRBJ2-6; the D gene is possibly TRBD1 (6 bases). Germline assignment: CDR1 GTSNPN and CDR2 SVGIG (reference sequence). The V and J ends lost 4 bases and 1 base respectively, with 11 bases between them. The CDR3 totals 15 residues. Written as DNA, the CDR3 is TGTGCCTGGAACAGGGATAGGTCTGGGGCCAACGTCCTGACTTTC. Translated: CAWNRDRSGANVLTF.

This clone was counted only a few times. This chain uses TRBV2 with TRBJ2-3; the match to TRBD2 covers 7 bases. The junction had 5 bases not matched to a gene; V was cut back by 6 bases and J by 5 bases. CDR3 length: 13 residues. Germline V gene data show CDR1 as SNHLY and CDR2 as FYNNEI. The CDR3 loop is CASSGGYGDTQYF. The CDR3 region has the DNA TGTGCCAGCAGCGGGGGGTACGGAGATACGCAGTATTTT.

The CDR3 loop reads CASSTRLNTEAFF. CDR3 nucleotides: TGTGCCAGCAGCACCAGACTGAACACTGAAGCTTTCTTT. The V and J genes are TRBV9 and TRBJ1-1, with D unclear. The V gene's germline CDR1 is SGDLS and CDR2 YYNGEE. The CDR3 spans 13 residues. Trimming stripped 4 bases from V and 0 bases from J, with 7 bases between.

This chain uses TRBV27 with TRBJ1-2; 8 bases match TRBD1. Trimming cost V 6 bases and J 4 bases; bases outside gene matches: 4. Germline loops: CDR1 MNHEY, CDR2 SMNVEV (reference sequence). The CDR3 is 13 amino acids. CDR3 residues: CASSRDRGYGYTF. CDR3 in DNA: TGTGCCAGCAGCCGCGACAGGGGCTATGGCTACACCTTC.

The chain employs TRBV6-1 and TRBJ1-3, with 12 positions matching TRBD1. Germline loops: CDR1 MNHNS, CDR2 SASEGT. The CDR3 runs to 18 residues. V gave up 4 bases and J gave up 4 bases; unmatched junction bases: 11. The CDR3 sequence is CASSGTGTGGAEGNTIYF. The CDR3 DNA sequence: TGTGCCAGCAGTGGAACCGGGACAGGGGGCGCGGAAGGAAACACCATATATTTT.

This chain links TRBV30 with TRBJ2-2; a possible D gene is TRBD1 (6 bases). The CDR3 runs to 16 residues. Between the trimmed V and J ends, which lost 5 bases and 0 bases, there was a span of 16 bases. CDR1 GTSNPN and CDR2 SVGIG come from the germline V gene (reference sequence). CDR3 region: CAWVRSGVTNTGELFF. The CDR3 DNA reads as TGTGCCTGGGTCCGATCAGGGGTGACGAACACCGGGGAGCTGTTTTTT.

V usage is TRBV6-1 and J usage is TRBJ1-5, with D unresolved. The CDR3 spans 15 residues. V lost 1 base, J lost 4 bases, and 11 bases lay in between. The germline V gene has CDR1 MNHNS and CDR2 SASEGT. The CDR3, as DNA: TGTGCCAGCAGTGAAGGCCGGGGTATGAATCAGCCCCAGCATTTT. This encodes CASSEGRGMNQPQHF.

The table lists this clone with a few counts. Other DNA sequences in this sample translate to the same CDR3. The chain has TRBV10-3 and TRBJ2-7; D gene ambiguous. V shed 0 bases and J shed 2 bases, with 2 bases lying between them. This CDR3 comprises 12 residues. The V gene's germline CDR1 is ENHRY and CDR2 SYGVKD. As DNA, the CDR3 is TGTGCCATCAGTGAGTCGACCTACGAGCAGTACTTC. As protein: CAISESTYEQYF.

The DNA for the CDR3 is TGTGCCAGCAGTTCCAGGGGGAATGAGCAGTTCTTC. Its translation is CASSSRGNEQFF. V gene TRBV27 combines with J gene TRBJ2-1; 7 bases align to TRBD1. V shed 4 bases, J shed 7 bases, and the junction held 1 base outside the gene matches. Germline assignment: CDR1 MNHEY and CDR2 SMNVEV (reference sequence). The CDR3 runs 12 residues.

This clone was detected ten times or more. Other DNA sequences in this specimen translate into the identical CDR3. This chain's CDR3 is CAISEGGNTEAFF. CDR3 coding DNA: TGTGCCATCAGTGAAGGGGGGAACACTGAAGCTTTCTTT. The rearrangement joins TRBV10-3 to TRBJ1-1, with D possibly TRBD1 on 6 matching bases. Trimming pared 3 bases from V and 1 base from J, leaving 6 bases between. This CDR3 is built from 13 residues. Germline CDR1 ENHRY, CDR2 SYGVKD.

The rearrangement joins TRBV9 to TRBJ1-6; D unclear. Germline CDR1 reads SGDLS; CDR2 reads YYNGEE. The CDR3 length is 14 residues. With 6 bases removed from V and 7 bases from J, the gap between germline ends came to 14 bases. In nucleotides, the CDR3 is TGTGCCAGCACCCCTAGGGCAGAGAATTCACCCCTCCACTTT. Translated, it gives CASTPRAENSPLHF.

This clone was picked up a small number of times. The V gene is TRBV28, the J gene TRBJ1-2; D unresolved. The CDR3 runs to 11 residues. CDR1 MDHEN and CDR2 SYDVKM come from the germline V gene. V lost 10 bases to trimming and J lost 1 base, with 7 bases between them. The CDR3 nucleotides read TGTGCCACCTCGAGTAACTATGGCTACACCTTC. It codes for CATSSNYGYTF.

The gene calls are TRBV7-2 and TRBJ1-5; D is perhaps TRBD1 (6 bases). The germline V gene has CDR1 SGHTA and CDR2 FQGNSA. The CDR3 covers 14 residues. The V and J ends lost 2 bases and 5 bases respectively, with 10 bases between them. The CDR3 DNA sequence: TGTGCCAGCAGCTTAATGGGGGGCTATCAGCCCCAGCATTTT. It translates to CASSLMGGYQPQHF.

A note on this clone: The sample contains more than one DNA sequence encoding this CDR3. V usage is TRBV5-4 and J usage is TRBJ1-6; 8 bases are a match to TRBD1. CDR1 SGHNT and CDR2 YYREEE come from the germline V gene (reference sequence). The J segment lost 7 bases and the V segment lost 4 bases, leaving 4 bases of the junction unmatched. CDR3 size: 14 residues. The CDR3, as DNA: TGTGCCAGCAGCGTTCGACAGGGGAATTCACCCCTCCACTTT. Amino acid sequence: CASSVRQGNSPLHF. Filled out from reference TRBV5-4 and TRBJ1-6, the complete variable domain reads ETGVTQSPTHLIKTRGQQVTLRCSSQSGHNTVSWYQQALGQGPQFIFQYYREEENGRGNFPPRFSGLQFPNYSSELNVNALELDDSALYLCASSVRQGNSPLHFGNGTRLTVT.

V usage is TRBV5-4 and J usage is TRBJ1-2; 7 nucleotides align to TRBD1. V dropped 4 bases and J dropped 2; count of bases not matched to a gene: 5. This CDR3 has 14 amino acids. The germline gives CDR1 SGHNT, CDR2 YYREEE (reference sequence). CDR3 bases: TGTGCCAGCAGCCGGACAGGACAAAACTATGGCTACACCTTC. This sequence encodes CASSRTGQNYGYTF.